The TCR beta chain described here comes from a study of early T cells in non-severe SARS-CoV-2 infection. TCRdb itself ran the 5' RACE reads through MiXCR, one entry per CDR3 protein. This table holds tens of thousands of distinct CDR3 sequences, 4% to 5.5% found once. In germline, CDR1 is SGHVS, CDR2 FNYEAQ. Unmatched junction bases numbered 6, after V lost 5 bases and J lost 4 bases. CDR3 length: 17 residues. This clonotype was found many times. The sequencing sample was made of whole blood. This chain uses TRBV7-6 with TRBJ2-2; 14 bases fit TRBD2. This TCR came from an adult who was a healthcare worker with PCR-confirmed SARS-CoV-2 infection or an uninfected control (not recorded which). In DNA form, the CDR3 reads TGTGCCAGCAGCCCGAGACTAGCGGGAGGGGGCACCGGGGAGCTGTTTTTT. Its protein is CASSPRLAGGGTGELFF.